This TCR beta chain is drawn from a study of blood T cell repertoires in COVID-19. Study-level information: From T cells, B-cell-depleted T cells, or PBMCs came the material, which was cDNA or gDNA.

Using immunoSEQ multiplex PCR, the repertoire was profiled, and TCRdb retains in-frame clones only, with some absent. Found here are over 200,000 clones, approximately 79% of them singletons; the top ten hold roughly 4.9%. The source of this sequence is a human donor in a cohort sampled during active COVID-19. Sequenced material: peripheral blood.

CDR3: CASSFVPDEQYF. Written as DNA, the CDR3 is TGTGCCAGCAGCTTTGTCCCGGACGAGCAGTACTTC. V gene TRBV5-6 combines with J gene TRBJ2-7; D unresolved. V lost 2 bases and J lost 5, with 8 bases in between. Germline assignment: CDR1 SGHDT and CDR2 YYEEEE. The CDR3 length is 12 residues.